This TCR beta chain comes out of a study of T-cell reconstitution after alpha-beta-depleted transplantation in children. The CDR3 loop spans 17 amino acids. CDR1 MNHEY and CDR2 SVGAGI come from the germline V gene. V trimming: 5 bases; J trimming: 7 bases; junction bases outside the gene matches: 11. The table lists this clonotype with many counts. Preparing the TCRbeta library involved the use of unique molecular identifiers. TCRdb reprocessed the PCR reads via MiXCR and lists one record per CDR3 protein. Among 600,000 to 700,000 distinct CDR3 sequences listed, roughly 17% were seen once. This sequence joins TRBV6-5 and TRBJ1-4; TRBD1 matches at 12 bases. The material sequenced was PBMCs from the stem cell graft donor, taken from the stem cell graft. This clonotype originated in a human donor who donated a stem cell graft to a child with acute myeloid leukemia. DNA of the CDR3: TGTGCCAGCAGTAACGCGGGACAGGGGGCAGTGGGTGAAAAACTGTTTTTT. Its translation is CASSNAGQGAVGEKLFF.